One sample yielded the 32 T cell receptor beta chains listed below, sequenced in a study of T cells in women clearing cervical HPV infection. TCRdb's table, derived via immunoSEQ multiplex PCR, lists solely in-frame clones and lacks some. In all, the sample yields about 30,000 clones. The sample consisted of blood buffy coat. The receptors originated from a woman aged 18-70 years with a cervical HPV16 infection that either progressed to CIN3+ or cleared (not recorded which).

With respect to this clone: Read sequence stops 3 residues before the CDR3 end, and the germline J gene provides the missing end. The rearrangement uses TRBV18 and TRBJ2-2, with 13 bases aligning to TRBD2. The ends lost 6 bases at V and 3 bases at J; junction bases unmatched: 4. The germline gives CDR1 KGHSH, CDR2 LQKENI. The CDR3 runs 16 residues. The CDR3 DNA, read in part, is TGTGCCAGCTCGTCGGGACTAGCGGGATACACCGGGGAG. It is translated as CASSSGLAGYTGE. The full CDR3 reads CASSSGLAGYTGELFF.

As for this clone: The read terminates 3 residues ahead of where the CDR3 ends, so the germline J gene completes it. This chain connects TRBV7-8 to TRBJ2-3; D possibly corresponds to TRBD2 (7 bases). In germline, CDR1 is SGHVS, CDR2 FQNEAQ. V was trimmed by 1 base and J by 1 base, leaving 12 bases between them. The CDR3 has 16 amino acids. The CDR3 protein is CASSLVGGAGTDTQYF. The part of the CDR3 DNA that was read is TGTGCCAGCAGCTTAGTTGGGGGGGCCGGCACAGATACG. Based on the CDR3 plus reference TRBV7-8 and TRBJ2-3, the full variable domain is GAGVSQSPRYKVAKRGQDVALRCDPISGHVSLFWYQQALGQGPEFLTYFQNEAQLDKSGLPSDRFFAERPEGSVSTLKIQRTQQEDSAVYLCASSLVGGAGTDTQYFGPGTRLTVL.

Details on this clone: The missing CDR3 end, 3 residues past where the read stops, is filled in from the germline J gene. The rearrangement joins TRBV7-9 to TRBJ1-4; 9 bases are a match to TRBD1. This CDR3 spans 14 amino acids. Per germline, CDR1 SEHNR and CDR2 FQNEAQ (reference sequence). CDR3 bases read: TGTGCCAGCAGCTTCGGGACAGGGTACGAGGAA. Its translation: CASSFGTGYEE. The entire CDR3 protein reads CASSFGTGYEELFF.

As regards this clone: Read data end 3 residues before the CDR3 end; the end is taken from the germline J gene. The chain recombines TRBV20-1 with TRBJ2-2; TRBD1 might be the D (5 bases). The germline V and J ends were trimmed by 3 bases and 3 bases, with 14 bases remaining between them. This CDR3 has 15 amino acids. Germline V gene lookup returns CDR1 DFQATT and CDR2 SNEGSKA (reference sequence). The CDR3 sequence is CSASGAGLDTGELFF. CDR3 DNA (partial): TGCAGTGCTAGCGGCGCAGGGCTTGACACCGGGGAG.

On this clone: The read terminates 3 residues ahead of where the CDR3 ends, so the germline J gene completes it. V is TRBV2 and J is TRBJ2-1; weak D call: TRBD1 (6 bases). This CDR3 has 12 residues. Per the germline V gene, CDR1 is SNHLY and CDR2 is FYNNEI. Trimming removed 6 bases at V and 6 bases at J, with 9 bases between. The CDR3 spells CASSVDSNEQFF. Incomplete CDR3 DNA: TGTGCCAGCAGCGTGGACAGCAATGAG.

Partial CDR3 DNA: TGCGCCAGCAGCTTAGGGGCGGAAAACACTGAA. This sequence encodes CASSLGAENTE. The whole CDR3 protein is CASSLGAENTEAFF. J is TRBJ1-1 and V is TRBV5-1; maybe TRBD1 (5 bases). The read ends 3 residues before the CDR3 terminus; that terminus is restored from the germline J gene. The CDR3 covers 14 residues. Trimming shortened V by 2 bases and J by 2 bases, and 10 bases separated the two germline ends. The germline CDR1 and CDR2 sequences are SGHRS and YFSETQ.

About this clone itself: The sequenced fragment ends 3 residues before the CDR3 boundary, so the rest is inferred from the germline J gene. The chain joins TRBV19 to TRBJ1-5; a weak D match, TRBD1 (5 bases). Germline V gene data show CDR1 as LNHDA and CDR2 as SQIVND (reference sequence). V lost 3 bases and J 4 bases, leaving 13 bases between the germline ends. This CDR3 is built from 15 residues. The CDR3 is CASSIALGLNQPQHF. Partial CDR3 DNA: TGTGCCAGTAGTATCGCCTTGGGGCTAAATCAGCCC.

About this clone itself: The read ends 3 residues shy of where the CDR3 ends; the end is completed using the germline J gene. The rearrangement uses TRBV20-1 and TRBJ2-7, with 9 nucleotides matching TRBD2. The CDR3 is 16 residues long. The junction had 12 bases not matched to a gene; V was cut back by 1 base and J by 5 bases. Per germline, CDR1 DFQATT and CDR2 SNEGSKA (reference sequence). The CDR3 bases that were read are TGCAGTGCTAGAGGGGGGATTAGCGGGAGCCCCAACGAG. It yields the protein CSARGGISGSPNE. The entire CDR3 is CSARGGISGSPNEQYF.

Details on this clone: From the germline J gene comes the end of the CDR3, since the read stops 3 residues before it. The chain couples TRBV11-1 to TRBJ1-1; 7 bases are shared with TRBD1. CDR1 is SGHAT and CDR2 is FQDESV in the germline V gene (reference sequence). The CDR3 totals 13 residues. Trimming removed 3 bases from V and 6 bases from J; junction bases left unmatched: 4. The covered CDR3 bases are TGTGCCAGCAGCTTCAGGCAGGGGGCTGAA. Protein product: CASSFRQGAE. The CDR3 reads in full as CASSFRQGAEAFF.

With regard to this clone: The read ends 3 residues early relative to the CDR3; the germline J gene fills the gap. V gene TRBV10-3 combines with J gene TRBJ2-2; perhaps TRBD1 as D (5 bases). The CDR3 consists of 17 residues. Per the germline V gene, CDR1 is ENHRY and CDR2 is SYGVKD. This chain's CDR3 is CAIMVGRTISGANVLFF. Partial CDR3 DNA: TGTGCCATCATGGTAGGACGGACGATCTCTGGGGCCAACGTG.

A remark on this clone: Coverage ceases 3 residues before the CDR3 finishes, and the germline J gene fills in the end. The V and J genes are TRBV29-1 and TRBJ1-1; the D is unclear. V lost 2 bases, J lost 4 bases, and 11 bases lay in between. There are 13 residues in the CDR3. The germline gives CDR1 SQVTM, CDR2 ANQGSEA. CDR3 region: CSVENTPSTEAFF. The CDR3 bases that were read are TGCAGCGTTGAAAACACCCCGAGCACTGAA.

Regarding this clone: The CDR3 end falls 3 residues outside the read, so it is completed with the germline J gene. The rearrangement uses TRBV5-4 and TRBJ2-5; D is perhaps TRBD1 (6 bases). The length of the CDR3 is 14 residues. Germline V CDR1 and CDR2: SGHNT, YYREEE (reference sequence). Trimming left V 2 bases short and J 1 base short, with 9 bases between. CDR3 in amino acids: CASSLGGTQETQYF. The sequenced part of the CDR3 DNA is TGTGCCAGCAGCTTAGGGGGAACCCAAGAGACC.

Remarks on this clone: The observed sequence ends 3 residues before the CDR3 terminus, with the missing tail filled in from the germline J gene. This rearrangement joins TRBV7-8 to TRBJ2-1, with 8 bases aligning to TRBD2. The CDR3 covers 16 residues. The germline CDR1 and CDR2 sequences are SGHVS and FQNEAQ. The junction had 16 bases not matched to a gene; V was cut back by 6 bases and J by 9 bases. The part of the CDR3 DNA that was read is TGTGCCAGCAGTCCCTATCGGGGACTAGGGTTTGGTGAG. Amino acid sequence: CASSPYRGLGFGE. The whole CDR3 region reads CASSPYRGLGFGEQFF.

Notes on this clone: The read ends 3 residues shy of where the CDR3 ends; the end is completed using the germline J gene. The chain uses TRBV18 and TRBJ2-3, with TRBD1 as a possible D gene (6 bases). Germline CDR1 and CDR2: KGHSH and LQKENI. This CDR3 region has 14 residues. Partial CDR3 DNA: TGTGCCAGCTCACCGACAGGTGCTCAAGAGACG. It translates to CASSPTGAQET. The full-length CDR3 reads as CASSPTGAQETQYF.

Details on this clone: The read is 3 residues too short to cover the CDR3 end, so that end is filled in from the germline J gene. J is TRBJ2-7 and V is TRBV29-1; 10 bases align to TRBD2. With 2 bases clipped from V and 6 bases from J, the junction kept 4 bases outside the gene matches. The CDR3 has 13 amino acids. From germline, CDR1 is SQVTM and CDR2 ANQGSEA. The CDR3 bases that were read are TGCAGCGTTGAAACTCTAGCGGGAGTCGAG. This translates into CSVETLAGVE. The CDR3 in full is CSVETLAGVEQYF.

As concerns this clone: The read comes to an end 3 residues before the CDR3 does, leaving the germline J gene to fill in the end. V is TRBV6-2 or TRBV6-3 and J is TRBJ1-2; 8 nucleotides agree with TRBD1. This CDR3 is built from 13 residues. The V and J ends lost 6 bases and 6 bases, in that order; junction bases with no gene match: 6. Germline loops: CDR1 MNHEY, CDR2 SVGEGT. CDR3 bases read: TGTGCCAGCAGCCGGGACAGGATGGATGGC. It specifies CASSRDRMDG. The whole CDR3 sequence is CASSRDRMDGYTF.

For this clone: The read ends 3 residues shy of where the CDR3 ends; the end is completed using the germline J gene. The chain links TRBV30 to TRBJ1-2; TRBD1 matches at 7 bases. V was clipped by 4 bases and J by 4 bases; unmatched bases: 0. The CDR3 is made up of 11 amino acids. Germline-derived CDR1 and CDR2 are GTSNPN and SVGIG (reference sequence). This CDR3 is CAWTGGYGYTF. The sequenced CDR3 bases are TGTGCCTGGACAGGGGGCTATGGC.

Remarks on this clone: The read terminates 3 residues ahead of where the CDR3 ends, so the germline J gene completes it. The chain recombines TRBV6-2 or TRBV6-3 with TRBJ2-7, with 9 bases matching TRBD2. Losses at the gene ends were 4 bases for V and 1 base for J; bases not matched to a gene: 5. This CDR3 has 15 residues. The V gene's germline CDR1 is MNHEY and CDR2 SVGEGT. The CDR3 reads CASSLGTSSSYEQYF. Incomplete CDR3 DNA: TGTGCCAGCAGTTTGGGGACTAGCTCGTCCTACGAG.

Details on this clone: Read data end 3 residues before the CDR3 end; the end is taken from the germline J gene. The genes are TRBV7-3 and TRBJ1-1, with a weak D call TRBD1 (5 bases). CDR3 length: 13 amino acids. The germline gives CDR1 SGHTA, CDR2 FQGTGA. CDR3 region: CASATGTSGRAFF. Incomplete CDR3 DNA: TGTGCCAGCGCCACCGGGACTAGCGGGAGG.

The part of the CDR3 DNA that was read is TGTGCCAGCAGCGCGGACAGATTGCGAGGC. Translating gives CASSADRLRG. The whole CDR3 protein is CASSADRLRGYTF. This chain links TRBV2 with TRBJ1-2; possible D gene TRBD1, 6 bases. The observed sequence ends 3 residues before the CDR3 terminus, with the missing tail filled in from the germline J gene. This CDR3 comprises 13 residues. Germline CDR1 is SNHLY and CDR2 is FYNNEI.

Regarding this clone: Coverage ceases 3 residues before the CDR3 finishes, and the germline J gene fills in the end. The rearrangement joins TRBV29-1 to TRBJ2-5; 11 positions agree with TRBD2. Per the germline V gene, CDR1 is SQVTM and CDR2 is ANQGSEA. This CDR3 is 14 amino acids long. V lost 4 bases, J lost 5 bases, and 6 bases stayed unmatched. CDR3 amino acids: CSVVAGGPMETQYF. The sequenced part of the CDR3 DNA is TGCAGCGTTGTAGCGGGAGGGCCTATGGAGACC. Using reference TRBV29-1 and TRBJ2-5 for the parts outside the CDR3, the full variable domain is SAVISQKPSRDICQRGTSLTIQCQVDSQVTMMFWYRQQPGQSLTLIATANQGSEATYESGFVIDKFPISRPNLTFSTLTVSNMSPEDSSIYLCSVVAGGPMETQYFGPGTRLLVL.

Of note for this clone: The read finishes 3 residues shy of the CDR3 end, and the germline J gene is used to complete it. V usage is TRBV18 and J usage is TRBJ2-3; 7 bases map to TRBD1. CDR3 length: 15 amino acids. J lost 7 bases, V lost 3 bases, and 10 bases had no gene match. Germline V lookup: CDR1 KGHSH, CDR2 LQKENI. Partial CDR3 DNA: TGTGCCAGCTCACCGATGTCAGGGGGTGGAAATACG. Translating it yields CASSPMSGGGNT. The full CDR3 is CASSPMSGGGNTQYF. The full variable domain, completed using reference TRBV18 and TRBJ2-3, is NAGVMQNPRHLVRRRGQEARLRCSPMKGHSHVYWYRQLPEEGLKFMVYLQKENIIDESGMPKERFSAEFPKEGPSILRIQQVVRGDSAAYFCASSPMSGGGNTQYFGPGTRLTVL.

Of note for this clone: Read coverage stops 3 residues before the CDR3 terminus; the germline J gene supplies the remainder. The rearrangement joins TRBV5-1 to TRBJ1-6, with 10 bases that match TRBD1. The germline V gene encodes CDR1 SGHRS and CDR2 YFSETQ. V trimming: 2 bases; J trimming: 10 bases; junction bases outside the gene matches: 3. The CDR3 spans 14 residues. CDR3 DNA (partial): TGCGCCAGCAGCTTCGACAGGGGGCAATCACCC. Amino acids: CASSFDRGQSP. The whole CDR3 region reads CASSFDRGQSPLHF.

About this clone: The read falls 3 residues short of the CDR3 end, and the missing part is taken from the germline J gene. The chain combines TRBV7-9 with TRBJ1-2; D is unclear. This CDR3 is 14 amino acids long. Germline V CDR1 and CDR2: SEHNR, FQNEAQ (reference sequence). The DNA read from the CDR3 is TGTGCCAGCAGCCTTAGCGGGAGGACCTACGAC. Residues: CASSLSGRTYD. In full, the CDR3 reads CASSLSGRTYDYTF.

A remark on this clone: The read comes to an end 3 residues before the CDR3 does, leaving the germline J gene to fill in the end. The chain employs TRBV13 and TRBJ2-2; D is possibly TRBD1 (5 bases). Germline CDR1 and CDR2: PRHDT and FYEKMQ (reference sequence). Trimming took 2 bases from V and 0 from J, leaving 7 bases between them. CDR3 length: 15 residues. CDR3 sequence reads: CASSLIGANTGELFF. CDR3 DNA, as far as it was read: TGTGCCAGCAGCTTAATAGGGGCGAACACCGGGGAG.

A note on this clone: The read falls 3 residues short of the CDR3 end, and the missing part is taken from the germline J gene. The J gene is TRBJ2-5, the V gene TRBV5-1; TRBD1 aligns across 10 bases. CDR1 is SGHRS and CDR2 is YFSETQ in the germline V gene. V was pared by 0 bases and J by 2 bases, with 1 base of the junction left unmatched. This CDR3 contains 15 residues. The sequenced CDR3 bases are TGCGCCAGCAGCTTGGCGGACAGGGGGCAAGAGACC. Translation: CASSLADRGQET. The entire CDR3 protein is CASSLADRGQETQYF.

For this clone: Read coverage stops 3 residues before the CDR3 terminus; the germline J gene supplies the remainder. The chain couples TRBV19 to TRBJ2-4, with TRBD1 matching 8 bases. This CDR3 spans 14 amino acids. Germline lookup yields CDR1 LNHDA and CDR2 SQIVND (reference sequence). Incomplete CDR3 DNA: TGTGCCAGTATGTCTCTCGGACAGGGAGGACGT. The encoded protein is CASMSLGQGGR. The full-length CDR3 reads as CASMSLGQGGRQYF.

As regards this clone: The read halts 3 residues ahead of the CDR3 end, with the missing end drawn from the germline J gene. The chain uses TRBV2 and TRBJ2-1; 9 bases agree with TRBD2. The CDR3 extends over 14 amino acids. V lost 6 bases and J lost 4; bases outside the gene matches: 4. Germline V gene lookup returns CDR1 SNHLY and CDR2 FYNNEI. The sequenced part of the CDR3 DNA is TGTGCCAGCAGAGCGGGGGGACAATACAATGAG. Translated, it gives CASRAGGQYNE. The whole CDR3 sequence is CASRAGGQYNEQFF.

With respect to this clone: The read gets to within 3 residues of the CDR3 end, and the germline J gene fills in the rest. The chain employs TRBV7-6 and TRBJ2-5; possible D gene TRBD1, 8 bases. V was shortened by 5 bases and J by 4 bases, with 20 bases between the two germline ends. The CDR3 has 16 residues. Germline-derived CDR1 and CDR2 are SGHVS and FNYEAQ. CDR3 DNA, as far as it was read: TGTGCCAGCAGCCCACTTCGGACAGGGAGGGGAGAGACC. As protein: CASSPLRTGRGET. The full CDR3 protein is CASSPLRTGRGETQYF.

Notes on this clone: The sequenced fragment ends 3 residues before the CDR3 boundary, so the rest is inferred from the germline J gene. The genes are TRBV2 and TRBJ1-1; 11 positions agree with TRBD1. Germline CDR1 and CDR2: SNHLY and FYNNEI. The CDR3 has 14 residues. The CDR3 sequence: CASTPRDRGLGAFF. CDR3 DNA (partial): TGTGCCAGCACTCCCCGGGACAGGGGGTTGGGG.

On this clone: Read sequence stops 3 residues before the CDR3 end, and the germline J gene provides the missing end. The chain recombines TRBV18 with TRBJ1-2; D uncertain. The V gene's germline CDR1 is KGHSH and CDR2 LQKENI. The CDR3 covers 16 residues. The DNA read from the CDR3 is TGTGCCAGCTCACCAAGTCAACTGACCGGGGTCTACGAC. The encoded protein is CASSPSQLTGVYD. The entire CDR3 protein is CASSPSQLTGVYDYTF.

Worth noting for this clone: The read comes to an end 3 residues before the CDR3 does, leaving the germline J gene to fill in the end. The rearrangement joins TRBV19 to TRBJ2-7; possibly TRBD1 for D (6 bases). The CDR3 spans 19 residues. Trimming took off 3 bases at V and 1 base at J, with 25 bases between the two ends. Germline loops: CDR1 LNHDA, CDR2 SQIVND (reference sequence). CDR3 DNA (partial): TGTGCCAGTAGTATTCGGGCAGGGGTCCGCAATCCCCATTCCTACGAG. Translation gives CASSIRAGVRNPHSYE. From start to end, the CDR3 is CASSIRAGVRNPHSYEQYF.